This entry lists 15 T cell receptor beta chains sequenced from one sample in a study of T cell repertoires in cytomegalovirus infection. One entry per CDR3 protein, called by TCRdb with MiXCR from the reads. The repertoire holds approximately 700,000 distinct CDR3 sequences, with roughly a third as singletons. Sequenced input: PBMCs. Source of these receptors: a human donor in good health (CMV status not recorded). Some clones in this sample may be carry-over from other donors' samples.

The chain has TRBV28 and TRBJ2-5; D is undetermined. The length of the CDR3 is 15 residues. With 4 bases removed from V and 7 bases from J, the gap between germline ends came to 19 bases. Germline-derived CDR1 and CDR2 are MDHEN and SYDVKM. DNA of the CDR3: TGTGCCAGCAGTTCCCTGGACGGCTTGGTAGTGACCCAGTACTTC. Residues: CASSSLDGLVVTQYF.

This clonotype was detected a few times. The chain couples TRBV7-9 to TRBJ1-5, with no clear D. Germline CDR1 and CDR2: SEHNR and FQNEAQ (reference sequence). Trimming left V 1 base short and J 5 bases short, with 6 bases between. The CDR3 totals 13 residues. This CDR3 is CASSLGTHQPQHF. In DNA, the CDR3 is TGTGCCAGCAGCTTAGGGACCCATCAGCCCCAGCATTTT.

The chain joins TRBV7-9 to TRBJ2-3; 9 bases fit TRBD1. Germline CDR1 is SEHNR and CDR2 is FQNEAQ (reference sequence). Losses at the gene ends were 7 bases for V and 3 bases for J; bases not matched to a gene: 14. The CDR3 is made up of 17 amino acids. CDR3 bases: TGTGCCAGCAACCGCAAAGCGGGGACAGGGATAACAGATACGCAGTATTTT. Its translation: CASNRKAGTGITDTQYF. Full variable domain (remainder filled in from reference TRBV7-9 and TRBJ2-3): DTGVSQNPRHKITKRGQNVTFRCDPISEHNRLYWYRQTLGQGPEFLTYFQNEAQLEKSRLLSDRFSAERPKGSFSTLEIQRTEQGDSAMYLCASNRKAGTGITDTQYFGPGTRLTVL.

This clonotype showed up just a few times. V is TRBV27 and J is TRBJ2-1; D is unresolved. This CDR3 has 17 amino acids. Germline CDR1 and CDR2: MNHEY and SMNVEV (reference sequence). Trimming pared 3 bases from V and 0 bases from J, leaving 15 bases between. The CDR3 nucleotides are TGTGCCAGCAGTTTTCTCACAGCTTCCCCCTCCTACAATGAGCAGTTCTTC. It translates to CASSFLTASPSYNEQFF.

On this clonotype itself: A read error is likely, as this CDR3 ends without the conserved phenylalanine or tryptophan. This rearrangement joins TRBV18 to TRBJ2-7; no clear D gene. The germline V gene encodes CDR1 KGHSH and CDR2 LQKENI. The CDR3 loop spans 11 amino acids. Trimming shortened V by 3 bases and J by 5 bases, and 5 bases separated the two germline ends. CDR3 bases: TGTGCCAGCTCACCCCGAAACGAGCAGTACTGC. Its protein product is CASSPRNEQYC.

This sequence joins TRBV5-4 and TRBJ1-1, with no clear D. V dropped 1 base and J dropped 8 bases, with 9 bases sitting between them. The CDR3 has 12 residues. Per the germline V gene, CDR1 is SGHNT and CDR2 is YYREEE (reference sequence). CDR3 nucleotide sequence: TGTGCCAGCAGCTTGTGGGCGGACGAAGCTTTCTTT. It translates to CASSLWADEAFF.

Turning to this clonotype: Given a much more abundant clone one base away, this may be a read error. Here the CDR3 reads CASSFFRDAPWETQSF. CDR3 nucleotide sequence: TGTGCCAGCAGCTTCTTCCGGGACGCCCCATGGGAGACCCAGTCCTTC. The chain links TRBV7-2 to TRBJ2-5; D tentatively fits TRBD1 or TRBD2 (5 bases each). The CDR3 loop spans 16 amino acids. Germline values: CDR1 SGHTA, CDR2 FQGNSA.

This rearrangement joins TRBV11-2 to TRBJ1-1; tentatively, D is TRBD1 (6 bases). Germline V lookup: CDR1 SGHAT, CDR2 FQNNGV. V shed 5 bases and J shed 1 base, with 11 bases lying between them. This CDR3 has 14 amino acids. In DNA form, the CDR3 reads TGTGCCAGCAGCGGCTGGGACACGAACACTGAAGCTTTCTTT. Its translation: CASSGWDTNTEAFF.

The rearrangement joins TRBV4-2 to TRBJ2-4, with 11 nucleotides matching TRBD1. This CDR3 spans 16 amino acids. With 6 bases clipped from V and 1 base from J, the junction kept 5 bases outside the gene matches. Germline CDR1 and CDR2: LGHNA and YNFKEQ. The CDR3 spells CASRDRGPLAKNIQYF. The CDR3 nucleotides are TGTGCCAGCAGGGACAGGGGGCCCTTGGCCAAAAACATTCAGTACTTC.

The chain links TRBV28 to TRBJ1-6; D perhaps matches TRBD1 (5 bases). This CDR3 contains 12 residues. The V and J ends lost 2 bases and 12 bases respectively, with 8 bases between them. Germline V gene sequence: CDR1 MDHEN, CDR2 SYDVKM. The DNA for the CDR3 is TGTGCCAGCAGTTTAGTGGGGCAACCCCTCCACTTT. Its protein is CASSLVGQPLHF. Filled out from reference TRBV28 and TRBJ1-6, the complete variable domain reads DVKVTQSSRYLVKRTGEKVFLECVQDMDHENMFWYRQDPGLGLRLIYFSYDVKMKEKGDIPEGYSVSREKKERFSLILESASTNQTSMYLCASSLVGQPLHFGNGTRLTVT.

This clonotype appeared a few times. This chain connects TRBV7-2 to TRBJ2-1, with D possibly matching TRBD1 (6 bases). CDR1 and CDR2 from the germline V gene are SGHTA and FQGNSA. The CDR3 runs 14 residues. Trimming removed 3 bases from V and 4 bases from J, with 10 bases in between. CDR3 in DNA: TGTGCCAGCAGCTTGCTTGGACAGTACAATGAGCAGTTCTTC. This gives the protein CASSLLGQYNEQFF.

The rearrangement joins TRBV28 to TRBJ2-2; tentatively, D is TRBD1 or TRBD2 (5 bases each). The V gene's germline CDR1 is MDHEN and CDR2 SYDVKM. The CDR3 has 14 residues. The V end lost 6 bases, the J end lost 7 bases, and 15 bases lay between the germline ends. Here the CDR3 reads CASSWQGENGELFF. DNA for the CDR3: TGTGCCAGCAGCTGGCAAGGGGAGAACGGGGAGCTGTTTTTT.

The V call is TRBV7-3, the J call TRBJ2-2; D is uncertain. V was shortened by 5 bases and J by 8 bases, with 15 bases between the two germline ends. Looked up from germline, CDR1 is SGHTA and CDR2 is FQGTGA. The CDR3 has 14 residues. The CDR3: CASSPGVPAGELFF. For the CDR3, the DNA is TGTGCCAGCAGCCCCGGCGTCCCGGCGGGGGAGCTGTTTTTT.

This clonotype was seen only a few times. The chain uses TRBV27 and TRBJ2-7; D is possibly TRBD1 or TRBD2 (5 bases each). The CDR3 is made up of 15 amino acids. Between the trimmed V and J ends, which lost 2 bases and 2 bases, there was a span of 13 bases. The germline V gene has CDR1 MNHEY and CDR2 SMNVEV (reference sequence). The CDR3 nucleotides are TGTGCCAGCAGTTTAAGGGGCGGGTCAGCCTACGAGCAGTACTTC. This translates into CASSLRGGSAYEQYF.

V gene TRBV27 combines with J gene TRBJ2-7; 10 nucleotides agree with TRBD1. Germline values: CDR1 MNHEY, CDR2 SMNVEV (reference sequence). This CDR3 region has 15 residues. After removal of 1 base from V and 7 bases from J, the junction contained 7 bases not matched to a gene. The CDR3 sequence is CASSLWGQGPWEQYF. CDR3 DNA sequence: TGTGCCAGCAGTTTATGGGGACAGGGGCCGTGGGAGCAGTACTTC.